A single sample is the source of the 8 T cell receptor beta chains below, sequenced in a study of blood T cell repertoires in COVID-19. Only in-frame clones appear in the TCRdb table, and some are missing; sequencing was by immunoSEQ multiplex PCR. The sample lists about 180,000 clones, about 88% occurring once. The material sequenced was peripheral blood. The receptors here all came from a woman aged 25-40 years with active or convalescent COVID-19.

The chain joins TRBV11-3 to TRBJ2-7; D is uncertain. The CDR3 has 14 residues. V was clipped by 5 bases and J by 0 bases, with 11 bases between them. Germline V gene data show CDR1 as SGHNT and CDR2 as YENEEA. CDR3 region: CASSDSYSSYEQYF. As DNA, the CDR3 is TGTGCCAGCAGCGATTCCTACAGCTCCTACGAGCAGTACTTC.

J is TRBJ1-5 and V is TRBV28; D ambiguous. In germline, CDR1 is MDHEN, CDR2 SYDVKM. The CDR3 runs to 15 residues. V was trimmed by 3 bases and J by 0 bases, leaving 9 bases between them. CDR3 sequence (DNA): TGTGCCAGCAGTTTGGGAGTCACTAGCAATCAGCCCCAGCATTTT. Encoded protein: CASSLGVTSNQPQHF.

The J gene is TRBJ1-5, the V gene TRBV29-1; D gene ambiguous. The V end was cut by 0 bases, the J end by 5 bases, with 20 bases between. Germline V lookup: CDR1 SQVTM, CDR2 ANQGSEA. This CDR3 spans 17 amino acids. CDR3 region: CSVEDPRKSIADQPQHF. Written as DNA, the CDR3 is TGCAGCGTTGAAGATCCGCGCAAATCAATAGCTGATCAGCCCCAGCATTTT.

The V and J genes are TRBV5-1 and TRBJ1-1; no clear D. Trimming left V 6 bases short and J 0 bases short, with 9 bases between. This CDR3 comprises 13 residues. Germline CDR1 reads SGHRS; CDR2 reads YFSETQ. CDR3 protein: CASMETMNTEAFF. DNA for the CDR3: TGCGCCAGCATGGAAACTATGAACACTGAAGCTTTCTTT.

This sequence joins TRBV5-1 and TRBJ2-2; D not resolved. The CDR3 length is 12 residues. CDR1 is SGHRS, CDR2 YFSETQ, per germline. Trimming pared 3 bases from V and 2 bases from J, leaving 2 bases between. As DNA, the CDR3 is TGCGCCAGCAGCTCTAACACCGGGGAGCTGTTTTTT. Residues: CASSSNTGELFF.

This clone appeared a few times. The chain is built from TRBV6-5 and TRBJ1-6; D is undetermined. This CDR3 is built from 12 residues. Germline V lookup: CDR1 MNHEY, CDR2 SVGAGI. Trimming removed 6 bases from V and 6 bases from J, with 6 bases in between. The CDR3 bases are TGTGCCAGCAGCGAGGGTAATTCACCCCTCCACTTT. It yields the protein CASSEGNSPLHF.

The chain has TRBV30 and TRBJ1-5; D is uncertain. The CDR3 covers 14 residues. CDR1 GTSNPN and CDR2 SVGIG come from the germline V gene (reference sequence). V was cut by 0 bases and J by 4 bases, with 10 bases left in between. The CDR3 sequence is CAWSVLEGNQPQHF. DNA of the CDR3: TGTGCCTGGAGTGTACTCGAGGGAAATCAGCCCCAGCATTTT.

The chain combines TRBV25-1 with TRBJ1-2; D is perhaps TRBD1 (6 bases). The germline V gene has CDR1 MGHDK and CDR2 SYGVNS. V lost 4 bases and J lost 9, with 12 bases in between. CDR3 length: 12 residues. The CDR3 DNA reads TGTGCCAGCAGTGCCTATCAGGGGAGCTACACCTTC. Protein product: CASSAYQGSYTF.